A single sample gave rise to the 18 T cell receptor beta chains below, sequenced in a study of patients and donors after allogeneic stem cell transplantation. Via MiXCR, TCRdb re-called the RT-PCR reads, giving one row per CDR3 protein. The repertoire consists of over 350,000 distinct CDR3 sequences, with more than 15% occurring once and the leading ten covering around 6.8%. What was sequenced was blood, either unsorted or a sorted T cell fraction (not recorded which). These receptors came from a human donor who was either an allogeneic HSCT recipient or a stem cell or donor lymphocyte infusion donor (not recorded which). It is not recorded whose cells these are; they may come from a transplant donor.

This clonotype was seen a handful of times. V gene TRBV5-1 combines with J gene TRBJ2-3, with D unresolved. Looked up from germline, CDR1 is SGHRS and CDR2 is YFSETQ. Trimming shortened V by 2 bases and J by 4 bases, and 8 bases separated the two germline ends. This CDR3 has 13 residues. CDR3 amino acids: CASSFRLSDTQYF. CDR3 nucleotide sequence: TGCGCCAGCAGCTTTAGGTTGTCAGATACGCAGTATTTT.

V gene TRBV11-3 combines with J gene TRBJ2-2; D unresolved. This CDR3 is built from 14 residues. Germline loops: CDR1 SGHNT, CDR2 YENEEA. Trimming pared 6 bases from V and 5 bases from J, leaving 13 bases between. The CDR3 bases are TGTGCCAGCAGTCATCACCTGACTACCGGGGAGCTGTTTTTT. It yields the protein CASSHHLTTGELFF.

This chain joins TRBV20-1 and TRBJ2-7, with D perhaps TRBD1 or TRBD2 (6 bases each). This CDR3 is built from 17 residues. Germline values: CDR1 DFQATT, CDR2 SNEGSKA (reference sequence). V lost 1 base and J 0 bases, leaving 19 bases between the germline ends. CDR3 sequence: CSARVIGAGGLSYEQYF. The CDR3 DNA is TGCAGTGCTAGAGTCATCGGGGCCGGGGGCCTCTCCTACGAGCAGTACTTC.

The CDR3 reads CASSEWNREAFF. The CDR3 region has the DNA TGTGCCAGCAGTGAATGGAACCGTGAAGCTTTCTTT. The chain links TRBV25-1 to TRBJ1-1; the D is unclear. CDR1 MGHDK and CDR2 SYGVNS come from the germline V gene. There are 12 residues in the CDR3. V lost 1 base to trimming and J lost 7 bases, with 7 bases between them.

In this sample, this clonotype turned up a few times. The chain couples TRBV19 to TRBJ1-2, with a tentative D call TRBD1 (5 bases). Germline V gives CDR1 LNHDA, CDR2 SQIVND (reference sequence). V was cut by 5 bases and J by 4 bases, with 14 bases left in between. The length of the CDR3 is 14 residues. The CDR3 loop reads CASSLDTGLYGYTF. In nucleotides, the CDR3 is TGTGCCAGTAGTCTCGACACAGGCCTCTATGGCTACACCTTC.

This clonotype showed up just a few times. J is TRBJ1-2 and V is TRBV4-1; D perhaps matches TRBD1 (6 bases). The CDR3 extends over 15 amino acids. V lost 3 bases and J lost 4, with 15 bases in between. The germline CDR1 and CDR2 sequences are MGHRA and YSYEKL. The CDR3 DNA reads TGCGCCAGCAGCCATCCCTACAGGGACCCCTATGGCTACACCTTC. It yields the protein CASSHPYRDPYGYTF.

The chain is built from TRBV19 and TRBJ2-7, with D possibly matching TRBD1 (5 bases). CDR1 is LNHDA, CDR2 SQIVND, per germline (reference sequence). V was cut by 5 bases and J by 0 bases, with 17 bases left in between. The CDR3 covers 16 residues. The CDR3: CASSHYLGVSSYEQYF. The CDR3, as DNA: TGTGCCAGTAGTCATTACTTAGGGGTCAGCTCCTACGAGCAGTACTTC.

This clonotype occurred many times. The chain employs TRBV12-3 or TRBV12-4 and TRBJ1-2; 7 positions match TRBD1. J gave up 2 bases and V 1 base, and 1 base lay outside the gene matches. The length of the CDR3 is 14 residues. The CDR3 reads CASSLGTGNYGYTF. The CDR3 coding sequence is TGTGCCAGCAGTTTAGGGACAGGCAACTATGGCTACACCTTC.

V usage is TRBV3-1 and J usage is TRBJ1-2; TRBD1 matches 7 bases. Per germline, CDR1 LGHDT and CDR2 YNNKEL (reference sequence). V was pared by 2 bases and J by 6 bases, with 9 bases of the junction left unmatched. The CDR3 sequence is 15 residues long. CDR3 bases: TGTGCCAGCAGCCAACCCCGGGACAGAGTTAATGGCTACACCTTC. This translates into CASSQPRDRVNGYTF.

The gene calls are TRBV7-9 and TRBJ2-7; TRBD2 matches 7 bases. This CDR3 has 15 residues. Germline loops: CDR1 SEHNR, CDR2 FQNEAQ (reference sequence). With V trimmed by 4 bases and J by 4 bases, 10 bases remained unmatched. The CDR3, as DNA: TGTGCCAGCAGCTCCGGGACTAAACCCGAATACGAGCAGTACTTC. This gives the protein CASSSGTKPEYEQYF.

The J gene is TRBJ1-2, the V gene TRBV30; D call uncertain. This CDR3 contains 11 residues. The V gene's germline CDR1 is GTSNPN and CDR2 SVGIG (reference sequence). V was pared by 0 bases and J by 8 bases, with 7 bases between. CDR3 DNA: TGTGCCTGGAGTGTATTTAGCGGCTACACCTTC. It is translated as CAWSVFSGYTF.

Turning to this clonotype: This may stem from a read error, because a much larger clone lies one nucleotide away. This chain links TRBV7-9 with TRBJ2-7; tentative D call: TRBD2 (5 bases). The germline gives CDR1 SEHNR, CDR2 FQNEAQ (reference sequence). The length of the CDR3 is 13 residues. V lost 3 bases and J 3 bases, leaving 9 bases between the germline ends. Here the CDR3 DNA reads TGTGCCAGCAGCTTGGACTGGGTCTACGAGCAGTACTTC. Translating gives CASSLDWVYEQYF.

This clonotype was seen more than once but under ten times. The genes are TRBV4-2 and TRBJ1-2, with D tentatively TRBD1 (6 bases). V dropped 2 bases and J dropped 8 bases, with 30 bases sitting between them. The germline V gene encodes CDR1 LGHNA and CDR2 YNFKEQ. The CDR3 is 19 amino acids. CDR3 sequence (DNA): TGTGCCAGCAGCCAAACGTTCGTTCCCGGTCGGGGGGCGAAAGGAGGCTACACCTTC. It specifies CASSQTFVPGRGAKGGYTF.

This clonotype was detected a few times. The chain links TRBV20-1 to TRBJ1-2; weak D call: TRBD1 (5 bases). The CDR3 has 14 amino acids. The germline V and J ends were trimmed by 2 bases and 3 bases, with 13 bases remaining between them. Germline loops: CDR1 DFQATT, CDR2 SNEGSKA (reference sequence). DNA for the CDR3: TGCAGTGCTAGACCCGCCGGGGGGGACTATGGCTACACCTTC. Amino acids: CSARPAGGDYGYTF.

The chain uses TRBV10-3 and TRBJ2-2; D may be TRBD2 (6 bases). Germline assignment: CDR1 ENHRY and CDR2 SYGVKD. This CDR3 spans 12 amino acids. The CDR3 loop is CASGANTGELFF. Here the CDR3 DNA reads TGTGCTAGCGGAGCGAACACCGGGGAGCTGTTTTTT.

This clonotype was found a few times. The rearrangement joins TRBV5-1 to TRBJ2-7; no clear D gene. Trimming stripped 0 bases from V and 4 bases from J, with 11 bases between. The CDR3 has 14 residues. CDR1 SGHRS and CDR2 YFSETQ come from the germline V gene. DNA of the CDR3: TGCGCCAGCAGCTTGGCCGCCGACACGTACGAGCAGTACTTC. It yields the protein CASSLAADTYEQYF.

The chain is built from TRBV4-3 and TRBJ1-6, with D unresolved. The CDR3 is made up of 15 amino acids. The V and J ends lost 1 base and 10 bases respectively, with 14 bases between them. Germline V gene data show CDR1 as LGHNA and CDR2 as YSLEER. CDR3 residues: CASSQGPAGESPLHF. CDR3 bases: TGCGCCAGCAGCCAAGGACCGGCTGGTGAGTCACCCCTCCACTTT.

This clonotype was picked up a small number of times. The rearrangement links TRBV20-1 to TRBJ2-1, with 8 positions matching TRBD1. This CDR3 spans 16 amino acids. Germline V gene sequence: CDR1 DFQATT, CDR2 SNEGSKA (reference sequence). The trim removed 1 base at V and 5 bases at J, leaving 10 bases unmatched. The CDR3 sequence is CSARVVRQGTHNEQFF. The CDR3 region has the DNA TGCAGTGCTAGAGTAGTCAGACAGGGGACCCACAATGAGCAGTTCTTC.